This TCR beta chain was sequenced during a study of T cell responses to AZD1222 COVID-19 vaccine. General study results and limits: Elevations in Spike-specific TCR breadth and depth followed administration of two AZD1222 doses. Mostly white British, mostly female donors; authors suggested clonal diversity may be underestimated. Baseline seropositivity characterized only a handful of AZD1222 recipients.

The repertoire was sequenced with immunoSEQ multiplex PCR; TCRdb's copy has only in-frame clones and lacks some. Here the sample spans around 150,000 clones, around nine tenths being singletons. The germline CDR1 and CDR2 sequences are SGDLS and YYNGEE. The V end lost 0 bases, the J end lost 6 bases, and 11 bases lay between the germline ends. The CDR3 has 14 residues. Points on this clone: The antigen is not known.

This receptor was identified in an adult in good health. Sequencing was performed on peripheral blood, taken on day 0 of AZD1222 vaccination. The chain recombines TRBV9 with TRBJ2-3, with D hard to call. CDR3 nucleotides: TGTGCCAGCAGCGTAGAAGGTGACTCGGATACGCAGTATTTT. This codes for CASSVEGDSDTQYF.